The 7 T cell receptor beta chains given below trace back to one sample, sequenced in a study of cytomegalovirus exposure and HLA in healthy donors. The PCR employed 60 Vbeta primers together with 13 Jbeta primers. This table comes from immunoSEQ multiplex PCR, and its TCRdb copy is limited to in-frame clones, with some not included. The table lists approximately 50,000 clones. Sequencing was done on a sample of PBMCs. These receptors were taken from a male donor in good health and CMV-seronegative.

The chain uses TRBV6-4 and TRBJ2-5, with TRBD1 matching 9 bases. The J segment lost 5 bases and the V segment lost 4 bases, leaving 5 bases of the junction unmatched. The CDR3 is 14 residues long. The germline V gene encodes CDR1 MRHNA and CDR2 SNTAGT. CDR3 nucleotide sequence: TGTGCCAGCAGTGCCACAGGGGGCGCGGAGACCCAGTACTTC. This translates into CASSATGGAETQYF.

The chain combines TRBV20-1 with TRBJ1-2, with D possibly matching TRBD1 (6 bases). Germline V gene sequence: CDR1 DFQATT, CDR2 SNEGSKA (reference sequence). Between the trimmed V and J ends, which lost 7 bases and 4 bases, there was a span of 10 bases. The CDR3 loop spans 11 amino acids. The CDR3 nucleotides read TGCAGTGTCAGGGGCGGCTATGGCTACACCTTC. Encoded protein: CSVRGGYGYTF.

The chain is built from TRBV5-1 and TRBJ2-3, with 11 bases that match TRBD2. CDR1 SGHRS and CDR2 YFSETQ come from the germline V gene. V shed 0 bases, J shed 7 bases, and the junction held 16 bases outside the gene matches. The CDR3 is 19 amino acids. The CDR3 spells CASSLGGLRLAGSGYTQYF. Here the CDR3 DNA reads TGCGCCAGCAGCTTGGGGGGCCTCCGACTAGCGGGGAGCGGATATACGCAGTATTTT.

The rearrangement uses TRBV6-5 and TRBJ1-1; D is possibly TRBD1 (5 bases). The CDR3 covers 15 residues. Per the germline V gene, CDR1 is MNHEY and CDR2 is SVGAGI. Trimming left V 0 bases short and J 4 bases short, with 12 bases between. The CDR3 DNA follows: TGTGCCAGCAGTTACTCGATGTATAGGGGCACTGAAGCTTTCTTT. As protein: CASSYSMYRGTEAFF.

The gene calls are TRBV6-5 and TRBJ1-2; a weak D match, TRBD1 (6 bases). CDR3 length equals 13 residues. V lost 5 bases and J lost 2, with 9 bases in between. Germline assignment: CDR1 MNHEY and CDR2 SVGAGI. The CDR3 loop is CASSMTGNYGYTF. DNA for the CDR3: TGTGCCAGCAGTATGACAGGCAACTATGGCTACACCTTC.

The rearrangement links TRBV30 to TRBJ1-2, with D perhaps TRBD1 (6 bases). Germline V CDR1 and CDR2: GTSNPN, SVGIG (reference sequence). The V end was cut by 6 bases, the J end by 5 bases, with 16 bases between. The CDR3 spans 13 residues. The CDR3 sequence is CACPREGGYGYTF. CDR3 bases: TGTGCCTGCCCCAGGGAGGGGGGTTATGGCTACACCTTC.

CDR3 nucleotides: TGTGCTAGTGGTTTGGCACCTGAACGCCTTTTCGGGACAGGGGGGAACACTGAAGCTTTCTTT. It specifies CASGLAPERLFGTGGNTEAFF. This chain links TRBV12-5 with TRBJ1-1; TRBD1 matches 11 bases. There are 21 residues in the CDR3. Germline V gene data show CDR1 as LGHNT and CDR2 as FRNRAP. V lost 1 base, J lost 1 base, and 17 bases stayed unmatched.